Presented here are 21 T cell receptor beta chains from one specimen sequenced in a study of cytomegalovirus exposure and HLA in healthy donors. The PCR made use of 60 Vbeta and 13 Jbeta primers. Assay: immunoSEQ multiplex PCR; the TCRdb copy retains only in-frame clones and omits some. The data contain approximately 110,000 clones, roughly three quarters of them singletons. The sequenced sample consisted of PBMCs. The receptors derive from a man aged 35 to 55 in good health and CMV-seronegative.

The chain uses TRBV4-1 and TRBJ2-7; D is possibly TRBD1 (5 bases). CDR3 length: 14 amino acids. V lost 2 bases and J lost 1, with 9 bases in between. The germline CDR1 and CDR2 sequences are MGHRA and YSYEKL. CDR3 nucleotides: TGCGCCAGCAGCCAACCTCGACAGTCCTACGAGCAGTACTTC. Encoded protein: CASSQPRQSYEQYF.

The chain employs TRBV4-1 and TRBJ1-5; D not resolved. Trimming took 1 base from V and 9 from J, leaving 10 bases between them. The CDR3 runs to 13 residues. Germline loops: CDR1 MGHRA, CDR2 YSYEKL. DNA of the CDR3: TGCGCCAGCAGCCAAGTTGTCCTAGGGCCCCAGCATTTT. The encoded protein is CASSQVVLGPQHF.

This clone has only a few counts. The V call is TRBV25-1, the J call TRBJ1-3; D is possibly TRBD1 (5 bases). Germline V gene sequence: CDR1 MGHDK, CDR2 SYGVNS. This CDR3 region has 14 residues. V lost 2 bases and J 4 bases, leaving 9 bases between the germline ends. Written as DNA, the CDR3 is TGTGCCAGCAGTGAACCAGGGTTGGGAAACACCATATATTTT. Translation gives CASSEPGLGNTIYF. Complete variable domain (other parts from reference TRBV25-1 and TRBJ1-3): EADIYQTPRYLVIGTGKKITLECSQTMGHDKMYWYQQDPGMELHLIHYSYGVNSTEKGDLSSESTVSRIRTEHFPLTLESARPSHTSQYLCASSEPGLGNTIYFGEGSWLTVV.

The V and J genes are TRBV28 and TRBJ2-1, with D perhaps matching TRBD2 (6 bases). Germline V gives CDR1 MDHEN, CDR2 SYDVKM. The CDR3 totals 13 residues. V lost 2 bases to trimming and J lost 7 bases, with 9 bases between them. This chain's CDR3 is CASSLLAGNEQFF. As DNA, the CDR3 is TGTGCCAGCAGTTTACTGGCGGGGAATGAGCAGTTCTTC.

This sequence joins TRBV7-2 and TRBJ2-7; 8 nucleotides agree with TRBD1. The CDR3 is 15 amino acids. V gave up 6 bases and J gave up 7 bases; unmatched junction bases: 14. Per the germline V gene, CDR1 is SGHTA and CDR2 is FQGNSA. This CDR3 is CASREKTGVNFEQYF. The CDR3 DNA is TGTGCCAGCAGGGAAAAGACAGGGGTGAATTTTGAGCAGTACTTC.

The chain recombines TRBV28 with TRBJ2-1; 7 bases map to TRBD2. The CDR3 is 11 amino acids. Germline values: CDR1 MDHEN, CDR2 SYDVKM. V dropped 6 bases and J dropped 12; count of bases not matched to a gene: 5. CDR3 region: CASSVREGQFF. CDR3 nucleotide sequence: TGTGCCAGCAGCGTCAGGGAGGGGCAGTTCTTC.

The chain combines TRBV5-6 with TRBJ2-1; tentatively, D is TRBD2 (6 bases). Trimming pared 6 bases from V and 0 bases from J, leaving 13 bases between. The germline gives CDR1 SGHDT, CDR2 YYEEEE. The CDR3 contains 15 residues. CDR3 DNA sequence: TGTGCCAGCACCATCCGGGGGTACTCCTACAATGAGCAGTTCTTC. Protein sequence: CASTIRGYSYNEQFF.

The V and J genes are TRBV14 and TRBJ2-5; 9 bases agree with TRBD2. Trimming removed 1 base from V and 5 bases from J; junction bases left unmatched: 8. The CDR3 covers 16 residues. Germline CDR1 reads SGHDN; CDR2 reads FVKESK. This CDR3 is CASSQGDTSGFETQYF. The CDR3 nucleotides read TGTGCCAGCAGCCAAGGAGATACTAGCGGGTTTGAGACCCAGTACTTC.

The chain combines TRBV5-4 with TRBJ2-7; TRBD2 matches at 11 bases. Germline CDR1 SGHNT, CDR2 YYREEE (reference sequence). The CDR3 length is 15 residues. V was clipped by 1 base and J by 7 bases; unmatched bases: 7. CDR3: CASSLTSGRFGEQYF. As DNA, the CDR3 is TGTGCCAGCAGCTTGACTAGCGGGAGATTTGGGGAGCAGTACTTC.

The chain joins TRBV5-1 to TRBJ1-2, with 8 nucleotides matching TRBD1. The germline gives CDR1 SGHRS, CDR2 YFSETQ. Germline trimming cut 1 base from V and 6 bases from J; bases unmatched to any gene: 5. This CDR3 region has 14 residues. The CDR3 spells CASSLLDRGHGYTF. The DNA of the CDR3 is TGCGCCAGCAGCTTGTTAGACAGGGGTCATGGCTACACCTTC.

The chain carries TRBV5-6 and TRBJ1-6, with unresolved D. V was trimmed by 1 base and J by 5 bases, leaving 13 bases between them. This CDR3 is 16 amino acids long. Per germline, CDR1 SGHDT and CDR2 YYEEEE. CDR3 sequence reads: CASSLLAVSNNSPLHF. CDR3 coding DNA: TGTGCCAGCAGCTTGTTGGCGGTGTCAAATAATTCACCCCTCCACTTT.

The chain links TRBV19 to TRBJ2-3; D gene uncertain. This CDR3 comprises 11 residues. Germline V CDR1 and CDR2: LNHDA, SQIVND (reference sequence). Trimming stripped 7 bases from V and 6 bases from J, with 8 bases between. The CDR3 loop reads CASTPVDTQYF. In nucleotides, the CDR3 is TGTGCCAGTACCCCCGTGGATACGCAGTATTTT.

The DNA for the CDR3 is TGTGCCAGCAGCAGGGAGGGGCAGCCTAATGAAAAACTGTTTTTT. Translating it yields CASSREGQPNEKLFF. V and J are TRBV21-1 and TRBJ1-4. TRBV21-1 is a documented pseudogene. The CDR3 loop spans 15 amino acids.

This rearrangement joins TRBV6-4 to TRBJ1-4, with no clear D. The V end lost 3 bases, the J end lost 5 bases, and 7 bases lay between the germline ends. The CDR3 spans 13 residues. Germline V gene lookup returns CDR1 MRHNA and CDR2 SNTAGT. In DNA form, the CDR3 reads TGTGCCAGCAGTGATATTCCCAATGAAAAACTGTTTTTT. Translated, it gives CASSDIPNEKLFF.

This chain connects TRBV2 to TRBJ1-2, with no clear D. Trimming shortened V by 10 bases and J by 8 bases, and 17 bases separated the two germline ends. CDR3 size: 12 residues. From germline, CDR1 is SNHLY and CDR2 FYNNEI. CDR3 DNA: TGTGCCACCTGGGCCAACAGCGGGGGCTACACCTTC. Protein product: CATWANSGGYTF.

This chain connects TRBV27 to TRBJ2-7; 8 positions agree with TRBD2. CDR1 is MNHEY and CDR2 is SMNVEV in the germline V gene (reference sequence). CDR3 length equals 13 residues. J was trimmed by 6 bases and V by 7 bases; bases with no gene match: 8. CDR3 loop: CASKRTSGSEQYF. CDR3 in DNA: TGTGCCAGCAAAAGGACCAGCGGGAGCGAGCAGTACTTC.

This chain uses TRBV7-9 with TRBJ2-3, with D tentatively TRBD2 (6 bases). The CDR3 spans 13 residues. V was shortened by 5 bases and J by 5 bases, with 11 bases between the two germline ends. Per the germline V gene, CDR1 is SEHNR and CDR2 is FQNEAQ (reference sequence). CDR3 amino acids: CASSTGTRDTQYF. The CDR3 nucleotides read TGTGCCAGCAGCACTGGGACTCGAGATACGCAGTATTTT.

This sequence joins TRBV7-8 and TRBJ1-5; 8 bases fit TRBD1. The J segment lost 8 bases and the V segment lost 1 base, leaving 13 bases of the junction unmatched. Germline CDR1 is SGHVS and CDR2 is FQNEAQ. This CDR3 spans 17 amino acids. Here the CDR3 reads CASSLGAGTGRPKPQHF. The CDR3 region has the DNA TGTGCCAGCAGCTTAGGGGCCGGGACAGGTAGGCCTAAGCCCCAGCATTTT.

V and J are TRBV7-2 and TRBJ1-1; D might be TRBD1 (6 bases). The length of the CDR3 is 14 residues. CDR1 SGHTA and CDR2 FQGNSA come from the germline V gene. Trimming took off 5 bases at V and 2 bases at J, with 12 bases between the two ends. The CDR3 here is CASSSGTYNTEAFF. The CDR3 region has the DNA TGTGCCAGCAGCAGCGGGACATACAACACTGAAGCTTTCTTT.

The chain links TRBV5-1 to TRBJ2-3; 8 nucleotides agree with TRBD1. The CDR3 contains 15 residues. V lost 3 bases to trimming and J lost 2 bases; unmatched junction nucleotides: 5. From germline, CDR1 is SGHRS and CDR2 YFSETQ. The DNA for the CDR3 is TGCGCCAGCAGCTCGCAGGGGGCGTCCACAGATACGCAGTATTTT. Its translation is CASSSQGASTDTQYF.

The chain links TRBV12-5 to TRBJ2-1; no firm D call. The CDR3 loop spans 15 amino acids. V lost 1 base and J 0 bases, leaving 7 bases between the germline ends. Germline-derived CDR1 and CDR2 are LGHNT and FRNRAP. CDR3 sequence: CASGLGLTSYNEQFF. CDR3 sequence (DNA): TGTGCTAGTGGTTTGGGACTTACCTCCTACAATGAGCAGTTCTTC. The full variable domain, its missing parts supplied by reference TRBV12-5 and TRBJ2-1, is DARVTQTPRHKVTEMGQEVTMRCQPILGHNTVFWYRQTMMQGLELLAYFRNRAPLDDSGMPKDRFSAEMPDATLATLKIQPSEPRDSAVYFCASGLGLTSYNEQFFGPGTRLTVL.